The present entry profiles one T cell receptor (beta chain) with its context. Its antigen is still unknown. This entry is derived from a study of post-analysis software for immune sequencing data. For the study at large: Patients with relapsing-remitting, secondary progressive and progressive-relapsing multiple sclerosis courses were all represented. The study's findings and limits: Compared with controls, patients showed significantly lower normalized Chao1 diversity. Clustering by F measure revealed strong co-clustering among samples prepared together in one batch. Four or five TRBV segments were more frequent in patients than controls; TRBV5-6, TRBV5-1 and TRBV20-1 belonged to this group.

V lost 5 bases, J lost 6 bases, and 5 bases stayed unmatched. CDR1 MNHNY and CDR2 SVGAGI come from the germline V gene (reference sequence). The CDR3 sequence is 14 residues long. Unique-molecular-identifier-tagged TCR beta cDNA libraries were used. A single record per CDR3 protein comes from TCRdb applying MiXCR to the PCR reads. The sample lists hundreds of thousands of distinct CDR3 sequences, roughly three fifths occurring once. The sequence derives from a girl aged 2-10 years with multiple sclerosis. The chain recombines TRBV6-6 with TRBJ2-1; 9 bases agree with TRBD2. Sample: blood. The chain's CDR3 is CASSRRREGNEQFF. The DNA for the CDR3 is TGTGCCAGCAGTCGGCGGCGGGAGGGCAATGAGCAGTTCTTC.